This T cell receptor (beta chain) was obtained from a study of response to subunit inactivated influenza vaccine (dated by TCRdb to the late 2010s). With respect to the entire study: To follow how T cells responded to a trivalent subunit inactivated influenza vaccine, the researchers relied on deep quantitative profiling of the T cell receptor repertoire. The full study reports these points: The authors proposed that each seasonal influenza vaccination may bring in only a limited number of new T cells.

This clonotype has a handful of counts. Its antigen is unknown. No base quality values were provided; no much bigger clone lies one nucleotide off. Trimming at the junction amounts to 6 bases on V and 0 bases on J, and the germline ends lie 12 bases apart. CDR1 and CDR2 are read off the germline V gene as ENHRY and SYGVKD. The CDR3 goes from the cysteine to the phenylalanine over 15 residues. The retained sequence is limited to the CDR3, 45 bases, with the frame set at the first base. The receptor library was made with RT-PCR. The data were produced on an Illumina HiSeq 2500. TCRdb reworked the public reads: Q25 trimming with fastp, MiXCR clone assembly, productive beta chains retained. Rows with one shared CDR3 protein collapse into an entry with the most common genes and DNA. For this sample there are hundreds of thousands of distinct CDR3 sequences; roughly 13% appear just once. Approximately 6.5% of the sample belongs to the ten largest clones.

The sequence came from a man aged 50-60 years who received an inactivated influenza vaccine. Donor details come from another sample of the same person, matched by shared clones. The sequence joins TRBV10-3 to TRBJ1-3; no D gene call is confident. The material was PBMCs from blood, obtained 14 to 15 days before vaccination. The CDR3 sequence is CAISHDLSSGNTIYF. In nucleotide form, the sequence is TGTGCCATCAGCCATGACTTGAGCTCTGGAAACACCATATATTTT.